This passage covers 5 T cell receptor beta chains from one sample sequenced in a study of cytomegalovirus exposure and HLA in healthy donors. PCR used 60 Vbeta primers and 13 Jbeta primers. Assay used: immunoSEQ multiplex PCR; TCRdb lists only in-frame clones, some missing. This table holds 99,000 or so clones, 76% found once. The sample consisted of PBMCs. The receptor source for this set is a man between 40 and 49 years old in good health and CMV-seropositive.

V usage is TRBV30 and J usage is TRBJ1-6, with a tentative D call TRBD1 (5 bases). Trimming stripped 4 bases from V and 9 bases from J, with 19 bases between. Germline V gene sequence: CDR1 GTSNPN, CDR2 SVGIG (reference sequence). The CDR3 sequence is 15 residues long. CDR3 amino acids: CAWKWGSQVGSPLHF. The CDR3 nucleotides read TGTGCCTGGAAGTGGGGCAGCCAAGTAGGTTCACCCCTCCACTTT.

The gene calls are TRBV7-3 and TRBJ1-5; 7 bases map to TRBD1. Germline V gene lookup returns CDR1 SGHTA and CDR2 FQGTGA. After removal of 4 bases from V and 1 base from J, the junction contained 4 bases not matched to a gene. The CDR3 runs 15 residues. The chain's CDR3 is CASSSRTGSNQPQHF. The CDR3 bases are TGTGCCAGCAGCTCCCGGACAGGAAGCAATCAGCCCCAGCATTTT. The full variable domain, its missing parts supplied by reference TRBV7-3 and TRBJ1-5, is GAGVSQTPSNKVTEKGKYVELRCDPISGHTALYWYRQSLGQGPEFLIYFQGTGAADDSGLPNDRFFAVRPEGSVSTLKIQRTERGDSAVYLCASSSRTGSNQPQHFGDGTRLSIL.

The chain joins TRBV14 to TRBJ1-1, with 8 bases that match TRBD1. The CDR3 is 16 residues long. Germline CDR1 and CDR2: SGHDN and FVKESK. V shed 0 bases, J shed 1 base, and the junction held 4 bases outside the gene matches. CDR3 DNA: TGTGCCAGCAGCCAAGACAGGGGGCTGCGGAACACTGAAGCTTTCTTT. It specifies CASSQDRGLRNTEAFF.

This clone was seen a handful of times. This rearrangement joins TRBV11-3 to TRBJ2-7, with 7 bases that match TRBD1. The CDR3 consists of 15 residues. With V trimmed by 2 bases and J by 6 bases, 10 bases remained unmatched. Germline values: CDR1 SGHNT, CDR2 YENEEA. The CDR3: CASSLRGQTSGEQYF. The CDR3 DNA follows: TGTGCCAGCAGCTTAAGGGGGCAGACGTCGGGCGAGCAGTACTTC.

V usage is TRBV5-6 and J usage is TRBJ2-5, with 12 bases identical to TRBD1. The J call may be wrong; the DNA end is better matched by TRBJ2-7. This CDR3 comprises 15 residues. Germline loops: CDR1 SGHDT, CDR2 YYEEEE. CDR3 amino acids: CASSAGQGAKDEQYF. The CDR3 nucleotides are TGTGCCAGCAGCGCGGGACAGGGGGCAAAGGACGAGCAGTACTTC.